What follows describes a single T cell receptor beta chain. This record comes from a study of CD8+ T cells in alopecia areata. Extraction and reverse transcription of RNA yielded cDNA as the sequencing template. Profiling relied on immunoSEQ multiplex PCR, and the TCRdb table lists in-frame clones only, not all of them. The table lists around 120,000 clones, around 50% of them singletons. Germline assignment: CDR1 SGHAT and CDR2 FQNNGV. Trimming removed 8 bases from V and 8 bases from J, with 25 bases in between. The CDR3 spans 16 residues. Researchers gathered lesional scalp punch biopsies and peripheral blood from patients with alopecia areata.

The receptor was derived from a human donor with alopecia areata. The specimen was NKG2D-low CD8+ T cells sorted from blood. The V call is TRBV11-2, the J call TRBJ2-1; D is unclear. The CDR3 protein is CASRAGAIITSYEQFF. The CDR3 DNA follows: TGTGCCAGCCGAGCAGGCGCAATCATAACCTCCTATGAGCAGTTCTTC. Using reference TRBV11-2 and TRBJ2-1 for the parts outside the CDR3, the full variable domain is EAGVAQSPRYKIIEKRQSVAFWCNPISGHATLYWYQQILGQGPKLLIQFQNNGVVDDSQLPKDRFSAERLKGVDSTLKIQPAKLEDSAVYLCASRAGAIITSYEQFFGPGTRLTVL.